This TCR beta chain is from a study of T cell responses to AZD1222 COVID-19 vaccine. Assay used: immunoSEQ multiplex PCR; TCRdb lists only in-frame clones, some missing. The table records 84,000 or so clones, 70% to 90% of them present only once. Trimming took off 6 bases at V and 3 bases at J, with 11 bases between the two ends. The CDR3 is made up of 13 amino acids. Germline values: CDR1 MNHNY, CDR2 SVGAGI (reference sequence). As for this clone: Its specificity is not known.

Regarding the study as a whole: No day 14 peak samples; only post-peak repertoires were characterized. Only a handful of individuals given AZD1222 were seropositive at baseline.

The gene calls are TRBV6-6 and TRBJ1-2; no reliable D call. This TCR came from an adult in good health. Material: peripheral blood, obtained on day 0 of AZD1222 vaccination. The CDR3, as DNA: TGTGCCAGCAGCCCCTGGACGGACTATGGCTACACCTTC. Protein: CASSPWTDYGYTF.